This record looks at one TCR beta chain sequence and its context. The antigen is not known. This sample was included in a study of shared clonotypes between healthy human individuals. A split of CD4+ cells into CD45RA+ naive and CD45RA-negative memory subsets was performed. The authors split each subset's genomic DNA evenly across several immunoSEQ plates. The repertoire was sequenced with immunoSEQ multiplex PCR; TCRdb's copy has only in-frame clones and lacks some. The repertoire holds fewer than 2.5 million clones, 93% seen once, with approximately 0.37% in the top ten. The study, taken as a whole, reports: Generally, naive subsets came out with larger estimated richness than memory subsets.

Sequenced: naive CD4+ T cells from PBMCs. Sample subset: CD45RA+ positively selected. The sequence was obtained from a man aged 18 to 29 in good health. Some clones in this sample may be carry-over from other donors' samples.

The CDR3 DNA sequence: TGTGCCAGTAGTATTAATGGGGGAGGCAATCAGCCCCAGCATTTT. Amino acid sequence: CASSINGGGNQPQHF. This chain connects TRBV19 to TRBJ1-5, with TRBD1 as a possible D gene (5 bases). Germline-derived CDR1 and CDR2 are LNHDA and SQIVND (reference sequence). V was cut by 3 bases and J by 2 bases, with 11 bases left in between. This CDR3 comprises 15 residues.